Following are 4 T cell receptor beta chains from one sample sequenced in a study of T cell responses to AZD1222 COVID-19 vaccine. Some clones are missing from TCRdb's copy, which holds only in-frame ones; the method was immunoSEQ multiplex PCR. Of about 150,000 clones in the sample, around 89% were seen once. The sample consisted of peripheral blood, taken on day 0 of AZD1222 vaccination. The source is an adult in good health.

J is TRBJ1-1 and V is TRBV7-3; TRBD1 is a possible D gene (5 bases). The CDR3 runs 14 residues. Looked up from germline, CDR1 is SGHTA and CDR2 is FQGTGA. V was trimmed by 4 bases and J by 4 bases, leaving 13 bases between them. This CDR3 reads CASSSQPGATEAFF. CDR3 in DNA: TGTGCCAGCAGCTCCCAACCTGGGGCCACTGAAGCTTTCTTT.

This chain connects TRBV7-9 to TRBJ1-6; 8 bases are a match to TRBD1. There are 16 residues in the CDR3. V lost 4 bases to trimming and J lost 5 bases; unmatched junction nucleotides: 7. The germline gives CDR1 SEHNR, CDR2 FQNEAQ (reference sequence). Here the CDR3 DNA reads TGTGCCAGCAGCTATGGGGTGGGACAGGATAATTCACCCCTCCACTTT. Protein product: CASSYGVGQDNSPLHF.

The chain employs TRBV11-2 and TRBJ1-5; TRBD1 matches at 7 bases. Germline assignment: CDR1 SGHAT and CDR2 FQNNGV. The junction had 2 bases not matched to a gene; V was cut back by 3 bases and J by 0 bases. The CDR3 consists of 15 residues. The CDR3 loop is CASSFGQVSNQPQHF. The CDR3 DNA reads TGTGCCAGCAGCTTTGGACAGGTTAGCAATCAGCCCCAGCATTTT.

This chain connects TRBV5-4 to TRBJ2-5; D gene ambiguous. CDR3 length equals 12 residues. V lost 3 bases to trimming and J lost 2 bases, with 5 bases between them. CDR1 is SGHNT and CDR2 is YYREEE in the germline V gene (reference sequence). In DNA, the CDR3 is TGTGCCAGCAGCTGGCCGCAAGAGACCCAGTACTTC. Its translation is CASSWPQETQYF.